These 17 T cell receptor delta chains originate from one sample sequenced in a study of delta chains in infants with herpesvirus infections (dated by TCRdb to 2021 to 2024). Receptors were amplified or captured by RT-PCR. Sequenced on an Illumina MiSeq. PBMC RNA was reverse transcribed with SuperScript II using gamma-chain- and delta-chain-specific primers to generate TCR cDNA. Identical DNA sequences were merged into single rows after TCRdb reprocessed the public reads with CATT. The sample data list around 1,500 delta-chain clones, and 25% to 35% of these were observed just once. The top ten constitute 5.5% to 8.5% of the sample. The input for sequencing was peripheral blood, taken at time point 1 of longitudinal follow-up. Source of these receptors: a human donor who was a Ugandan infant, either HIV-exposed or HIV-unexposed (not recorded which).

This clone was seen a handful of times. CDR3: CALGEVGTGTDKLIF. The CDR3 DNA reads TGTGCTCTTGGGGAAGTGGGTACTGGTACCGATAAACTCATCTTT. The chain carries TRDV1 and TRDJ1, with D possibly matching TRDD3 (5 bases). This CDR3 comprises 15 residues. Between the trimmed V and J ends, which lost 2 bases and 2 bases, there was a span of 12 bases. Germline values: CDR1 TSWWSYY, CDR2 QGS.

V gene TRDV1 combines with J gene TRDJ1; the D gene is possibly TRDD3 (5 bases). The CDR3 is made up of 19 amino acids. Germline values: CDR1 TSWWSYY, CDR2 QGS. V lost 2 bases and J lost 0, with 22 bases in between. CDR3 sequence reads: CALGESGTTGTWDTDKLIF. The CDR3, as DNA: TGTGCTCTTGGGGAATCTGGGACTACGGGGACCTGGGACACCGATAAACTCATCTTT.

V is TRAV38-2/DV8 and J is TRDJ2; D may match TRDD2 or TRDD3 (5 bases each). Gene TRDJ1 matches the end of the DNA better, so the J call may be wrong. Looked up from germline, CDR1 is TSESDYY and CDR2 is QEAYKQQN. The CDR3 consists of 20 residues. CDR3 bases: TGTGCTTATAGGAGTAAACGGGGGCAACTACCTTCGTCGTACACCGATAAACTCATCTTT. It translates to CAYRSKRGQLPSSYTDKLIF.

This clone is judged large (0.1 to 1%). The chain couples TRDV1 to TRDJ1; 7 bases agree with TRDD3. The length of the CDR3 is 19 residues. Trimming at V came to 0 bases and at J to 1 base, leaving 14 bases not matched to a gene. Germline CDR1 reads TSWWSYY; CDR2 reads QGS. The CDR3 protein is CALGELIYVWGDLTDKLIF. The CDR3 DNA reads as TGTGCTCTTGGGGAACTTATCTACGTCTGGGGGGATCTCACCGATAAACTCATCTTT.

The chain combines TRDV1 with TRDJ1; 10 bases align to TRDD3. CDR3 length: 24 residues. V trimming: 4 bases; J trimming: 0 bases; junction bases outside the gene matches: 29. The germline V gene has CDR1 TSWWSYY and CDR2 QGS. CDR3 bases: TGTGCTCTTGGGGCCCGAAGAGGGATTCCTCCAATAAGTGGGGGATACCCAGACACCGATAAACTCATCTTT. Its protein is CALGARRGIPPISGGYPDTDKLIF.

The chain is built from TRDV1 and TRDJ2; 7 bases map to TRDD3. CDR3 size: 22 residues. Looked up from germline, CDR1 is TSWWSYY and CDR2 is QGS. The V gene end was trimmed by 6 bases and the J gene end by 0 bases; junction bases not matched to a gene: 25. The CDR3, as DNA: TGTGCTCTTGGTCCGAGGGATACCCGGTATCTTAAGGGGGCGGCTTTGACAGCACAACTCTTCTTT. Its protein is CALGPRDTRYLKGAALTAQLFF.

This clone was counted only a few times. The chain carries TRDV1 and TRDJ1; the match to TRDD3 covers 10 bases. CDR1 and CDR2 from the germline V gene are TSWWSYY and QGS. The CDR3 runs 18 residues. V trimming: 0 bases; J trimming: 3 bases; junction bases outside the gene matches: 10. The DNA for the CDR3 is TGTGCTCTTGGGGAACTCCGTACTGGGGGATTTTTACCCGATAAACTCATCTTT. Its translation: CALGELRTGGFLPDKLIF.

The chain links TRDV1 to TRDJ1; D may match TRDD2 or TRDD3 (6 bases each). The CDR3 consists of 22 residues. Deletions cut 3 bases from V and 0 bases from J, with 32 bases between. Germline CDR1 reads TSWWSYY; CDR2 reads QGS. The CDR3 nucleotides read TGTGCTCTTGGGGATCCCTTTCCTCGCCTTCCGCTTACTGGGTGGTACACCGATAAACTCATCTTT. Translating gives CALGDPFPRLPLTGWYTDKLIF.

This clone showed up just a few times. This chain connects TRDV1 to TRDJ1, with a tentative D call TRDD2 (6 bases). CDR3 length: 23 residues. Trimming shortened V by 4 bases and J by 7 bases, and 43 bases separated the two germline ends. CDR1 is TSWWSYY, CDR2 QGS, per germline. The CDR3 protein is CALGVPSSCFDGGDLPLNGKLIF. CDR3 bases: TGTGCTCTTGGGGTCCCATCTTCCTGCTTTGATGGAGGGGACCTCCCTTTAAACGGTAAACTCATCTTT.

The table lists this clone with a few counts. The chain has TRDV1 and TRDJ1, with D perhaps TRDD3 (6 bases). CDR1 TSWWSYY and CDR2 QGS come from the germline V gene. The CDR3 totals 18 residues. Trimming took off 5 bases at V and 4 bases at J, with 26 bases between the two ends. For the CDR3, the DNA is TGTGCTCTTGGGAACGTCGTAACTTTGTGGGGGTTGATCGATAAACTCATCTTT. This codes for CALGNVVTLWGLIDKLIF.

The chain uses TRDV1 and TRDJ1, with 12 nucleotides matching TRDD3. The trim removed 4 bases at V and 2 bases at J, leaving 17 bases unmatched. CDR3 length: 20 amino acids. Germline V gene data show CDR1 as TSWWSYY and CDR2 as QGS. CDR3 region: CALGARAFLWGIRGTDKLIF. DNA for the CDR3: TGTGCTCTTGGGGCCCGGGCCTTCCTCTGGGGGATACGCGGTACCGATAAACTCATCTTT.

This clone was detected only a few times. This rearrangement joins TRDV1 to TRDJ2; 11 nucleotides align to TRDD3. The CDR3 totals 21 residues. Germline V lookup: CDR1 TSWWSYY, CDR2 QGS. The V and J ends lost 0 bases and 4 bases, in that order; junction bases with no gene match: 16. CDR3 residues: CALGELLRPLGDTSPTAQLFF. The DNA for the CDR3 is TGTGCTCTTGGGGAACTTCTACGCCCGCTGGGGGATACCAGCCCGACAGCACAACTCTTCTTT.

This clone showed up just a few times. V usage is TRDV1 and J usage is TRDJ1; 8 positions match TRDD3. Trimming at V came to 1 base and at J to 0 bases, leaving 4 bases not matched to a gene. The CDR3 is 16 amino acids. Germline V gene lookup returns CDR1 TSWWSYY and CDR2 QGS. The CDR3 DNA sequence: TGTGCTCTTGGGGAACCCCGTGGGGGATACACCGATAAACTCATCTTT. This sequence encodes CALGEPRGGYTDKLIF.

This clone is categorized as large. The V and J genes are TRDV1 and TRDJ2, with TRDD3 identical over 10 bases. V lost 3 bases, J lost 5 bases, and 12 bases stayed unmatched. Germline CDR1 reads TSWWSYY; CDR2 reads QGS. The CDR3 runs to 18 residues. The chain's CDR3 is CALGDLYFLLGDTAQLFF. The CDR3 bases are TGTGCTCTTGGGGACCTCTACTTCCTACTGGGGGATACAGCACAACTCTTCTTT.

This clone has more than one count but fewer than ten. The rearrangement joins TRDV1 to TRDJ1, with TRDD3 matching over 12 bases. The trim removed 3 bases at V and 9 bases at J, leaving 20 bases unmatched. The germline CDR1 and CDR2 sequences are TSWWSYY and QGS. The CDR3 is made up of 19 amino acids. CDR3 region: CALGDPTGPPVLGDTELIF. CDR3 nucleotide sequence: TGTGCTCTTGGGGATCCTACTGGACCCCCCGTACTGGGGGATACAGAACTCATCTTT.

As concerns this clone: At the DNA level, this CDR3 is encoded by other sequences in the same sample as well. The chain joins TRDV1 to TRDJ4, with a tentative D call TRDD2 (9 bases). V was trimmed by 0 bases and J by 8 bases, leaving 31 bases between them. CDR1 and CDR2 from the germline V gene are TSWWSYY and QGS. The CDR3 length is 19 residues. The CDR3 is CALGELSYPSYGGGGLLIF. The CDR3 coding sequence is TGTGCTCTTGGGGAACTGTCATACCCTTCCTACGGGGGTGGGGGATTACTGATCTTT.

This clone rates as large. This rearrangement joins TRDV2 to TRDJ2; 10 nucleotides match TRDD3. The V gene end was trimmed by 2 bases and the J gene end by 5 bases; junction bases not matched to a gene: 1. Germline CDR1 reads GEAIGNYY; CDR2 reads EKD. This CDR3 is 14 amino acids long. The CDR3 here is CACDILGDTAQLFF. The DNA for the CDR3 is TGTGCCTGTGACATACTGGGGGATACAGCACAACTCTTCTTT.